The T cell receptor (beta chain) described here comes from a study of cytomegalovirus exposure and HLA in healthy donors. Study-wide results and limits: Immune exposure data for these donors was limited to CMV serostatus. HLA alleles showed associations with approximately 15,000 TCR beta sequences in a later analysis, at a 0.05 false discovery rate. Despite most TCR sequences being rare, some public TCRs occurred in many donors.

Both 60 Vbeta primers and 13 Jbeta primers went into the PCR. Profiling relied on immunoSEQ multiplex PCR, and the TCRdb table lists in-frame clones only, not all of them. The sample shows about 200,000 clones, 75% to 85% of them seen only once. The table lists this clone with a count of one. The target antigen is unknown. Sample: PBMCs. The receptor was derived from a woman aged 45-59 years in good health and CMV-seronegative.

CDR3 sequence (DNA): TGTGCCAGCAGCTTGAGCCAGGGGATCGGGGAGACCCAGTACTTC. This translates into CASSLSQGIGETQYF. The chain is built from TRBV5-4 and TRBJ2-5, with D possibly being TRBD1 (6 bases). V lost 1 base, J lost 5 bases, and 15 bases lay in between. Germline values: CDR1 SGHNT, CDR2 YYREEE (reference sequence). The CDR3 extends over 15 amino acids.